Sequencing of this TCR beta chain was carried out in a study of cytomegalovirus exposure and HLA in healthy donors (TCRdb year 2017). With respect to the entire study: According to an earlier analysis of several hundred of the donors, roughly 180 million T cells yielded over 100 million unique TCR beta sequences and around 280 Gb of sequence data. An early release covering 500 to 750 HLA-typed donors comprised roughly 300 gigabases of sequencing data and tens of millions of unique TCR sequences. The genetic ancestry cluster associated with self-reported Caucasian donors included 81% of the roughly 390 genotyped donors. The aim of the study was to test whether cataloging public T cell receptors could identify signatures of past pathogen exposure. The study used immunosequencing to profile the T cell repertoires of around 600 subjects and linked those repertoires to cytomegalovirus serostatus. Along with the approximately 600-subject first cohort, a separate validation cohort of over 90 different subjects was used. To predict cytomegalovirus infection status, the study combined high-throughput TCR immunosequencing, statistical association of individual TCRs with disease status, and machine learning. In a later analysis, previously published TCR beta repertoires from 550 to 700 donors were re-analyzed and high-resolution HLA genotyping was added so that TCR occurrence patterns could be studied. The later analysis used no new phenotypic data to find candidate immune exposures, relying instead on TCR beta sequences and their occurrence across donors. An earlier analysis of more than 450 of the donors used high-throughput TCR beta sequencing to judge whether each TCR beta V gene segment behaved as functional or pseudogenic. Donor age, sex, ethnicity and CMV serostatus were collected together with the repertoire data. In a later genetic analysis, genome-wide SNP genotypes for about 55% of the roughly 670 donors were used, and that subset was treated as a discovery cohort. All discovery cohort repertoires had been generated on a single sequencing platform. HLA typing included class I and class II loci at four-digit resolution. The number of donors typed differed by locus, with about 629-640 for A, B, C, DRB1 and DQB1, roughly 520 for DQA1, nearly 610 for DPA1, and approximately 470 for DPB1. Because of strong linkage in the cohort, roughly five DR-DQ haplotypes were treated as single units for association and clustering. Across around 400 genotyped donors of the cohort, an average of about 240,000 unique TCR beta nucleotide sequences per donor were sequenced, and 15% to 20% of those sequences were non-productive. Beyond this particular receptor, the publication reports: In vitro tests confirmed that a few of the cytomegalovirus-associated TCR beta chains recognize cytomegalovirus antigens. Sequencing depth was assumed to be roughly uniform across donors in the presence/absence analyses, though that assumption may not hold. A later genetic analysis reported fewer N-insertions in productive TCRs among donors in an Asian-associated ancestry cluster than the roughly 640-donor mean. Most TCR sequences were seen in very few donors, while some public TCRs were found in many individuals. The study gave a list of 150 to 200 TCR beta chains associated with cytomegalovirus. In a later analysis, 16,951 TCR beta sequences were associated with specific HLA alleles at a false discovery rate of 0.05. The classifier was reported to diagnose cytomegalovirus status with high specificity and sensitivity in both the original cohort and the validation cohort. According to a later analysis, most CMV-associated TCR beta chains appeared to be HLA-restricted, and the HLA associations seemed to be driven largely by CMV exposure. Because HLA typing was unavailable for some donors at each locus, only the typed subset was used in association tests. An association between a missense DCLRE1C variant and V-gene and J-gene trimming of TCR beta chains was found in a later genetic analysis and replicated in an independent cohort. The authors suggested that the approach could potentially be extended to other disease states and immunological phenotypes. A further reported finding was that TCR beta sequences accurately predicted the HLA-A and HLA-B alleles for most subjects in the first cohort. Some IMGT-functional V segments, including TRBV6-2 and TRBV6-3, could not be distinguished by the 87-base-pair reads and were therefore excluded. Broadly in line with IMGT annotations, most TCR beta V segments showed up in productive rearrangements about 87% or about 30% of the time in an earlier analysis of 450 to 750 of the donors. When HLA alleles, especially DR and DQ, strongly co-occurred, attributing TCR associations to individual alleles was difficult. The earlier analysis of a few hundred of the donors excluded roughly 16 rarely observed V segments, including chromosome 9 orphons, because counts were too low. Correlated functional status among segregating V segments might reflect linkage disequilibrium, but an unknown experimental factor could not be ruled out. A later analysis reported that several top co-occurrence clusters appeared linked to parvovirus B19, influenza, CMV and Epstein-Barr virus. The sequencing pipeline was judged likely to have produced a cluster of highly shared sequence variants as a technical artifact. A later analysis found that HLA-associated TCR beta chains were more clonally expanded and had lower generation probabilities than equally common non-associated chains. In a later analysis, TCR association rates were found to vary across HLA loci, with the most associated TCRs seen for DRB1 alleles and the fewest for HLA-C alleles. The cohort was sequenced for TCR beta chains only, and without alpha or paired-chain data the features that could be detected were limited. The only immune exposure information available for the cohort was CMV serostatus.

The cohort was made up of several hundred healthy bone marrow donors. At the time of sampling, all cohort members were nominally healthy, though unrecorded immune exposures were likely present. The donor was CMV seronegative and belonged to the group of 352 seronegative cohort members. Every donor gave a peripheral blood sample, and the peripheral blood mononuclear cells from that sample were used for TCR beta sequencing. Genomic DNA extraction from the blood cell samples was performed with the Qiagen DNeasy Blood Extraction Kit. Libraries were built with the immunoSEQ multiplex PCR assay. For the multiplex PCR, a mixture combining 60 forward primers for TCR Vbeta segments and 13 reverse primers for TCR Jbeta segments was used. The CDR3 region of rearranged TCR beta genes was amplified from genomic DNA with a multiplex PCR assay. The amplified TCR beta libraries were sequenced on the Illumina HiSeq System as 87-base-pair reads. The paper's data handling went like this. A later analysis tallied around 87 million unique TCR beta chains across the 666 repertoires, and approximately 9.9 million of those chains were shared by two or more donors. Raw reads were error-corrected and collapsed into unique sequences by a nearest-neighbor algorithm in which closely related sequences were merged to remove PCR and sequencing errors. CDR3 sequences were aligned to IMGT reference sequences to assign V, D and J gene segments. For a sequence to be retained, at least a six-nucleotide match to both a V gene segment and a J gene segment was required. A rearrangement was called productive if the CDR3 had no stop codons and remained in frame with V and J, and every other rearrangement was called non-productive. CDR3 was defined according to IMGT convention as the region running from the second conserved V-encoded cysteine to the conserved J-encoded phenylalanine. The earlier analysis of about 560 of the donors excluded any sequence lacking an unambiguous match to a single V gene segment. An earlier analysis of several hundred of the donors classified V segments as functional when productive rearrangements were above 56.7% and as segregating when the standard deviation between donors was above 5%. A statistical classification framework was developed to diagnose cytomegalovirus status using the catalog of TCR beta chain sequences. V and J gene assignment, in a later analysis, came from comparing TCR nucleotide sequences with IMGT/GENE-DB human TR gene sequences. A later analysis assigned CDR3 sequences and most-parsimonious VDJ recombination scenarios with the TCRdist pipeline. In a later analysis, every TCR beta chain was defined by the combination of its CDR3 amino acid sequence and its V-gene family, and reads without a unique V-gene family were dropped. To address suspected cross-contamination and a sequencing artifact, a later analysis removed a few hundred highly shared, low-generation-probability nucleotide sequences. In a later analysis, a clonal expansion index was calculated for each public chain from normalized within-repertoire ranks of inferred template counts. A later analysis computed generation probabilities with a VDJ recombination model fitted to out-of-frame rearrangements, and checked the results against IGoR. In a later analysis, hypergeometric tests were used to score TCR-TCR, TCR-HLA and TCR-CMV co-occurrence, with a repertoire-size bias correction applied to TCR pairs. False discovery rates were estimated in a later analysis by permuting HLA or CMV assignments 20 times. In a later analysis, co-occurring TCRs were grouped using DBSCAN, and TCRdist sequence similarity was added for clustering within HLA-allele-positive subsets. Repertoires with fewer than 30,000 or more than 120,000 public chains were left out of co-occurrence clustering, as were about 5 repertoires with anomalous nucleotide sharing. The immuneACCESS repertoire file appears here via TCRdb, limited to in-frame rearrangements. These files lack a portion of the clones; in checked studies, under half of the deficit traces to unresolved V genes, and the cause of the others is not known. V and J calls and clone size are those listed in that table; D and trimming were worked out from the DNA. The table for this sample lists over 150,000 clones; roughly 80% of them were counted only once. Around 13% of the sample lies in the top ten.

Notes on this clone: No antigen is known for it. It has no much larger one-base neighbor in the sample; base qualities were not kept.

V gives up 0 bases and J gives up 5 bases, and the segment between their germline ends measures 7 bases. CDR3 length: 13 amino acids, cysteine to phenylalanine. Only the CDR3 portion is preserved as DNA: 39 bases, with reading frame beginning at the first base. Per the germline V gene, SGHTA is the CDR1 and FQGNSA is the CDR2. The sequence was collected from a woman aged 45 to 65 in good health and CMV-seronegative. The sample comprised PBMCs. The V and J genes are TRBV7-2 and TRBJ1-1, with no confidently assigned D gene. In nucleotide form, the sequence is TGTGCCAGCAGCTTAGCGTCTTTTACTGAAGCTTTCTTT. Its protein reads: CASSLASFTEAFF.